This is a list of T cell receptor beta chains from one sample in a study of blood T cells in healthy people across ages. TCRdb recomputed calls from the 5' RACE reads with MiXCR, one row per CDR3 protein. The sample has 750,000 to 1,000,000 distinct CDR3 sequences, 25% to 35% seen once; the top ten hold about 9.4%. The same data also contributed to another study, on T cells of mothers and their children.

Specimen: blood. The receptor set was obtained from a woman between 40 and 50 years old in good health. The CDR3 runs from the conserved cysteine through the conserved F or W.

j_call v_call cdr3_aa
TRBJ1-1 TRBV28 CASSVPHSNTEAFF
TRBJ2-7 TRBV27 CASSASGGAGPYF
TRBJ2-3 TRBV7-2 CASSILPGLALADTQYF
TRBJ1-2 TRBV29-1 CSVISARGYTF
TRBJ2-4 TRBV7-2 CASRSRDRENIQYF
TRBJ2-1 TRBV25-1 CASSEIRDRVGNEQFF
TRBJ2-5 TRBV20-1 CSARDLETSRVETQYF
TRBJ2-7 TRBV5-1 CASGGQGGSEQYF
TRBJ2-3 TRBV24-1 CATSQGSDTQYF
TRBJ1-2 TRBV28 CASRVPGKGYGYTF
TRBJ2-7 TRBV7-4 CASSPPPRGLHEQYF
TRBJ2-7 TRBV4-3 CASSQAQGPYEQYF
TRBJ1-1 TRBV7-3 CASSLLGRVNTEAFF
TRBJ2-1 TRBV19 CASSITSGYYNEQFF
TRBJ1-4 TRBV28 CASSKRTGGLGKLFF
TRBJ2-3 TRBV9 CASSVAEGEADTQYF
TRBJ1-6 TRBV5-1 CASSPGFGQGDNSPLHF
TRBJ2-5 TRBV7-9 CASSPRVETQYF
TRBJ2-1 TRBV11-1 CASSFGRLAGEYNEQFF
TRBJ2-2 TRBV12-3/TRBV12-4 CASSFSGGINTGELFF
TRBJ1-2 TRBV4-3 CASSQASGTAVYGYTF
TRBJ2-1 TRBV5-1 CARSLMAASEQFF
TRBJ2-4 TRBV29-1 CSVLLHRNPAGNIQYF
TRBJ2-6 TRBV18 CASSPTTGGSLGANVLTF
TRBJ2-1 TRBV29-1 CSVVSGTQFF
TRBJ1-4 TRBV7-9 CASSISAGSNEKLFF
TRBJ2-1 TRBV11-2 CASSLVQGRAGGEQFF
TRBJ2-7 TRBV9 CASSVDGGVYEQYF
TRBJ1-1 TRBV7-9 CASSRYREVNTEAFF
TRBJ1-5 TRBV12-3/TRBV12-4 CASRTREGGNQPQHF
TRBJ1-2 TRBV4-1 CASSQGGTDLRYGYTF
TRBJ2-4 TRBV7-2 CASSLPRTSGGATKNIQYF
TRBJ1-4 TRBV7-2 CASSSSGGGYEKLFF
TRBJ2-7 TRBV28 CASTTGTYEQYF
TRBJ1-5 TRBV27 CASSPATHYQPQHF
TRBJ2-7 TRBV7-2 CASSLEGGLSIYEQYF
TRBJ2-5 TRBV7-9 CASSFPRLDLQETQYF
TRBJ2-6 TRBV4-1 CASTNQYSSGANVLTF
TRBJ1-5 TRBV3-1 CASSQRQSNQPQHF
TRBJ2-1 TRBV3-1 CASSQDIAAPFGGEQFF
TRBJ2-7 TRBV6-5 CASKRGTGPYEQYF
TRBJ2-7 TRBV5-1 CASSFSPGRYEQYF
TRBJ2-4 TRBV11-2 CASSFGYVLGPKNIQYF
TRBJ2-3 TRBV12-3/TRBV12-4 CASSSANTQYF
TRBJ2-1 TRBV5-1 CASSQGHSYNEQFF